This is a list of T cell receptor beta chains from one sample in a study of shared clonotypes between healthy human individuals. Some clones are missing from TCRdb's copy, which holds only in-frame ones; the method was immunoSEQ multiplex PCR. The sample has millions of clones; around nine tenths are singletons. Specimen: naive CD4+ T cells sorted from blood. The receptor source for this set is a man between 18 and 35 years old in good health. Both conserved end residues are part of each CDR3. The order of the fields is D gene, J gene, clone size, V gene, CDR3 DNA, CDR3 protein. A D gene is named only where the DNA matches it firmly. Clone size appears in some rows only: once, few, many, or a class for an expanded clone.

D: TRBD2
J: TRBJ2-1
size: .
V: TRBV2
DNA: TGTGCCAGTAGAGCGGGGGGGTCCTACAATGAGCAGTTCTTC
CDR3: CASRAGGSYNEQFF

D: .
J: TRBJ2-5
size: .
V: TRBV5-1
DNA: TGCGCCAGCAGCCTGGGGGGTACTAGCACCCAAGAGACCCAGTACTTC
CDR3: CASSLGGTSTQETQYF

D: .
J: TRBJ1-2
size: .
V: TRBV18
DNA: TGTGCCAGCTCACCACCGAAAGGGGCCTCAGGCTATGGCTACACCTTC
CDR3: CASSPPKGASGYGYTF

D: .
J: TRBJ2-4
size: .
V: TRBV5-4
DNA: TGTGCCAGCAGCTCCGGCCGAGGAGCAAGGGAAAACATTCAGTACTTC
CDR3: CASSSGRGARENIQYF

D: TRBD1
J: TRBJ1-5
size: .
V: TRBV9
DNA: TGTGCCAGCAGCGTATCCCAGGGGGCTGGTCAGCCCCAGCATTTT
CDR3: CASSVSQGAGQPQHF

D: .
J: TRBJ1-4
size: .
V: TRBV15
DNA: TGTGCCACCAGTGGTGGGGCTGCAACTAATGAAAAACTGTTTTTT
CDR3: CATSGGAATNEKLFF

D: TRBD1
J: TRBJ1-2
size: .
V: TRBV15
DNA: TGTGCCACCAGCAGTATTGACAGGGTAGGGGACGGCTACACCTTC
CDR3: CATSSIDRVGDGYTF

D: .
J: TRBJ2-7
size: .
V: TRBV6-5
DNA: TGTGCCAGCAGTTATAAGTCAATCGGCGGCTACGAGCAGTACTTC
CDR3: CASSYKSIGGYEQYF

D: .
J: TRBJ1-5
size: .
V: TRBV5-8
DNA: TGTGCCAGCAGCCGTAGGGAGGACGCCATGAGCAATCAGCCCCAGCATTTT
CDR3: CASSRREDAMSNQPQHF

D: .
J: TRBJ2-7
size: once
V: TRBV21-1
DNA: TGTGCCAGCAGCAAAGCGGAGGGGACTAGCGGGGACGAGCAGTACTTC
CDR3: CASSKAEGTSGDEQYF

D: .
J: TRBJ1-6
size: .
V: TRBV6-6
DNA: TGTGCCAGCAGTGGACAAAATTCACCCCTCCACTTT
CDR3: CASSGQNSPLHF

D: TRBD1
J: TRBJ2-3
size: .
V: TRBV28
DNA: TGTGCCAGCAGTTTATTCCAGGGGGTCGGGACAGATACGCAGTATTTT
CDR3: CASSLFQGVGTDTQYF

D: .
J: TRBJ1-6
size: .
V: TRBV2
DNA: TGTGCCAGCAGTGAAGCGCGGACAGCCACCTCACCCCTCCACTTT
CDR3: CASSEARTATSPLHF

D: .
J: TRBJ1-5
size: few
V: TRBV4-1
DNA: TGCGCCAGCAGCCGGATTCTGGGGGGTTCACAGCATTTT
CDR3: CASSRILGGSQHF

D: .
J: TRBJ2-7
size: once
V: TRBV28
DNA: TGTGCCAGCAGTCCTGGTACGCGGCGCTACGAGCAGTACTTC
CDR3: CASSPGTRRYEQYF

D: TRBD1
J: TRBJ1-5
size: .
V: TRBV5-6
DNA: TGTGCCAGCAGCCCGGGACAGGGTAATAGCAATCAGCCCCAGCATTTT
CDR3: CASSPGQGNSNQPQHF

D: .
J: TRBJ2-7
size: .
V: TRBV29-1
DNA: TGCAGCATTGTTCGGGGGACGGGCGAGCAGTACTTC
CDR3: CSIVRGTGEQYF

D: .
J: TRBJ2-7
size: .
V: TRBV6-6
DNA: TGTGCCAGCAGATACGGACAGACTTACGAGCAGTACTTC
CDR3: CASRYGQTYEQYF